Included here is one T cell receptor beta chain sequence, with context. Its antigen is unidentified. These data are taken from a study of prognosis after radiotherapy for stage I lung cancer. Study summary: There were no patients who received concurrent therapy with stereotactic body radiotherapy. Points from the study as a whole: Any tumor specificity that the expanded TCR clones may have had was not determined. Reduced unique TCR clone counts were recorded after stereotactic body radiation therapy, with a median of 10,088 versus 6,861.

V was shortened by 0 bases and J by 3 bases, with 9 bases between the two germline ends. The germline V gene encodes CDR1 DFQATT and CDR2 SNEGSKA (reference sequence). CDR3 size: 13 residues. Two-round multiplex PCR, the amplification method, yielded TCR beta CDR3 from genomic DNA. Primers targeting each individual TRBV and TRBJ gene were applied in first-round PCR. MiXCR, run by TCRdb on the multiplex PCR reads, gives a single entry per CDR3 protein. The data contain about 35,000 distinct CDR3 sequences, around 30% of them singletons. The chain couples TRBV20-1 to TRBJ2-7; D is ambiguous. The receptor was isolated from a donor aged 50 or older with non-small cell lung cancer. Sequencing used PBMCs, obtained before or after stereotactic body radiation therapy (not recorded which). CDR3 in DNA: TGCAGTGCTAGAGACATGGAGAACTACGAGCAGTACTTC. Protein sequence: CSARDMENYEQYF.